The 16 T cell receptor beta chains below all came from one sample that was sequenced in a study of STAT5B mutations in CD4+ large granular lymphocyte leukemia. Using immunoSEQ multiplex PCR, the repertoire was profiled, and TCRdb retains in-frame clones only, with some absent. The sample has about 36,000 clones; around three quarters are singletons. The sequencing sample was made of CD4+ T cells from blood buffy coats. These TCRs come from a human donor in good health.

This clone has only one observation. The V and J genes are TRBV5-6 and TRBJ2-5, with TRBD2 matching 10 bases. The end of the DNA is better explained by TRBJ2-7, so the J call may be wrong. The germline V gene has CDR1 SGHDT and CDR2 YYEEEE. This CDR3 contains 15 residues. The CDR3 DNA reads TGTGCCAGCAGCTTCCTAGCGGGGGCCGCTGGCGAGCAGTACTTC. Amino acids: CASSFLAGAAGEQYF.

The gene calls are TRBV6-6 and TRBJ2-7, with 9 bases fitting TRBD1. J was trimmed by 4 bases and V by 6 bases; bases with no gene match: 10. This CDR3 has 15 residues. CDR1 and CDR2 from the germline V gene are MNHNY and SVGAGI (reference sequence). The CDR3 protein is CASRPTGGRIYEQYF. The DNA for the CDR3 is TGTGCCAGCAGACCAACAGGGGGCCGGATATACGAGCAGTACTTC.

V gene TRBV5-4 combines with J gene TRBJ2-7; 11 bases line up with TRBD2. This CDR3 spans 16 amino acids. Germline V lookup: CDR1 SGHNT, CDR2 YYREEE (reference sequence). V dropped 4 bases and J dropped 5; count of bases not matched to a gene: 11. CDR3 nucleotide sequence: TGTGCCAGCAGCCCAGGACCGGGACTAGCGGTCGACGAGCAGTACTTC. It encodes CASSPGPGLAVDEQYF.

This clone has a handful of counts. The chain is built from TRBV5-6 and TRBJ1-2; D uncertain. The CDR3 covers 11 residues. Germline V gene data show CDR1 as SGHDT and CDR2 as YYEEEE. The V end was cut by 4 bases, the J end by 8 bases, with 9 bases between. CDR3 in DNA: TGTGCCAGCAGCCCCGGGGAAGGCTACACCTTC. This encodes CASSPGEGYTF.

The chain couples TRBV5-1 to TRBJ1-5; D ambiguous. The V end was cut by 10 bases, the J end by 7 bases, with 15 bases between. The CDR3 totals 12 residues. Germline assignment: CDR1 SGHRS and CDR2 YFSETQ. CDR3 amino acids: CAPNQLRQPQHF. The DNA for the CDR3 is TGCGCCCCCAACCAACTCCGACAGCCCCAGCATTTT.

The V call is TRBV7-9, the J call TRBJ2-7, with a tentative D call TRBD2 (6 bases). The ends were cut back, 4 bases at V and 7 bases at J, with 11 bases in the middle. Germline values: CDR1 SEHNR, CDR2 FQNEAQ (reference sequence). There are 12 residues in the CDR3. This CDR3 is CASSSGLWEQYF. The CDR3 nucleotides are TGTGCCAGCAGCTCGGGACTGTGGGAGCAGTACTTC.

The genes are TRBV29-1 and TRBJ2-1, with 10 positions matching TRBD2. Germline-derived CDR1 and CDR2 are SQVTM and ANQGSEA. The trim removed 4 bases at V and 6 bases at J, leaving 0 bases unmatched. This CDR3 spans 12 amino acids. In DNA form, the CDR3 reads TGCAGCGTTGGACTAGCGGGCAATGAGCAGTTCTTC. It yields the protein CSVGLAGNEQFF.

J is TRBJ2-6 and V is TRBV19; no firm D call. The CDR3 contains 15 residues. Germline loops: CDR1 LNHDA, CDR2 SQIVND (reference sequence). The germline V and J ends were trimmed by 7 bases and 0 bases, with 10 bases remaining between them. The CDR3 spells CASNIGRSGANVLTF. The CDR3, as DNA: TGTGCCAGTAATATCGGCCGCTCTGGGGCCAACGTCCTGACTTTC.

This clone was counted only a few times. This chain joins TRBV10-2 and TRBJ1-1; D ambiguous. This CDR3 comprises 15 residues. Per the germline V gene, CDR1 is WSHSY and CDR2 is SAAADI. Trimming pared 3 bases from V and 6 bases from J, leaving 17 bases between. This CDR3 reads CASSDGPGRLPEAFF. The CDR3 region has the DNA TGCGCCAGCAGTGACGGGCCAGGAAGGTTGCCTGAAGCTTTCTTT.

The rearrangement links TRBV11-2 to TRBJ2-7; perhaps TRBD1 as D (5 bases). The CDR3 loop spans 14 amino acids. The V end lost 6 bases, the J end lost 3 bases, and 15 bases lay between the germline ends. Germline values: CDR1 SGHAT, CDR2 FQNNGV. The CDR3 loop is CASSPDRNGYEQYF. CDR3 sequence (DNA): TGTGCCAGCAGTCCCGACAGAAATGGCTACGAGCAGTACTTC.

The V call is TRBV5-5, the J call TRBJ1-5; possible D gene TRBD1, 6 bases. The CDR3 has 17 amino acids. The germline V and J ends were trimmed by 4 bases and 3 bases, with 20 bases remaining between them. From germline, CDR1 is SGHKS and CDR2 YYEKEE (reference sequence). DNA of the CDR3: TGTGCCAGCAGCCCGGGGGGGGCAGGCGGGTTCAATCAGCCCCAGCATTTT. Amino acids: CASSPGGAGGFNQPQHF.

This sequence joins TRBV7-9 and TRBJ1-2; TRBD1 matches 8 bases. The CDR3 loop spans 14 amino acids. The trim removed 5 bases at V and 3 bases at J, leaving 5 bases unmatched. The germline CDR1 and CDR2 sequences are SEHNR and FQNEAQ (reference sequence). This CDR3 reads CASSQGQGDYGYTF. Written as DNA, the CDR3 is TGTGCCAGCAGCCAAGGACAGGGCGACTATGGCTACACCTTC.

This chain links TRBV27 with TRBJ1-2; 10 bases are shared with TRBD1. Germline V gene data show CDR1 as MNHEY and CDR2 as SMNVEV (reference sequence). Trimming removed 1 base from V and 3 bases from J; junction bases left unmatched: 8. The CDR3 has 17 residues. The CDR3 region has the DNA TGTGCCAGCAGTTTATTCCCCCCCGGGACAGGGGACTATGGCTACACCTTC. It translates to CASSLFPPGTGDYGYTF.

V gene TRBV10-3 combines with J gene TRBJ1-2, with 9 bases fitting TRBD1. This CDR3 spans 13 amino acids. Per the germline V gene, CDR1 is ENHRY and CDR2 is SYGVKD. Trimming removed 11 bases from V and 4 bases from J; junction bases left unmatched: 8. The CDR3, as DNA: TGTGCCCTAAGACAGGGGGAGGGCTATGGCTACACCTTC. Protein product: CALRQGEGYGYTF.

This clone was seen more than once but under ten times. The genes are TRBV7-9 and TRBJ2-7; 14 bases line up with TRBD2. Looked up from germline, CDR1 is SEHNR and CDR2 is FQNEAQ (reference sequence). This CDR3 comprises 15 residues. The V gene end was trimmed by 4 bases and the J gene end by 4 bases; junction bases not matched to a gene: 3. The CDR3 nucleotides are TGTGCCAGCAGCTACGGGACTAGCGGGAGTTACGAGCAGTACTTC. Translation gives CASSYGTSGSYEQYF. The full variable domain, with the rest looked up from reference TRBV7-9 and TRBJ2-7, is DTGVSQNPRHKITKRGQNVTFRCDPISEHNRLYWYRQTLGQGPEFLTYFQNEAQLEKSRLLSDRFSAERPKGSFSTLEIQRTEQGDSAMYLCASSYGTSGSYEQYFGPGTRLTVT.

V gene TRBV4-2 combines with J gene TRBJ1-1; perhaps TRBD1 as D (6 bases). The CDR3 contains 16 residues. Trimming took off 4 bases at V and 3 bases at J, with 18 bases between the two ends. Looked up from germline, CDR1 is LGHNA and CDR2 is YNFKEQ. The CDR3 nucleotides read TGTGCCAGCAGCCGCGAGGGGGGAAGGGGGTACACTGAAGCTTTCTTT. This sequence encodes CASSREGGRGYTEAFF.